Listed below are T cell receptor beta chains from one sample, sequenced in a study of radiotherapy plus CTLA-4 blockade in lung cancer. Sequenced by immunoSEQ multiplex PCR; TCRdb stores in-frame clones only, minus some. Of about 62,000 clones in the sample, less than 85% were seen once. The source was peripheral blood, collected from a patient treated with radiotherapy plus ipilimumab. The receptors stem from a human donor with non-small cell lung cancer who had a complete response to radiotherapy plus ipilimumab. Both conserved end residues are part of each CDR3. The D gene is left open where the match is weak. Not every row has a clone size; where given, it reads once, few, many or a size class.

TGTGCCAGCAGCTTAAATTCTCTGGGCGAGCAGTTCTTC	CASSLNSLGEQFF	.	TRBV7-8	TRBJ2-1	.
TGTGCCAGCAGTTTATGGGCTAGCGGAGCGTCTAGCACAGATACGCAGTATTTT	CASSLWASGASSTDTQYF	TRBD2	TRBV28	TRBJ2-3	.
TGTGCCAGCAGCTTCCAGGGCAATCAGCCCCAGCATTTT	CASSFQGNQPQHF	.	TRBV5-6	TRBJ1-5	.
TGTGCCAGCAGCCCGCGGGGGTACAGGTTTATTGGCTACACCTTC	CASSPRGYRFIGYTF	.	TRBV5-6	TRBJ1-2	once
TGCGCCAGCAGCGAAGGACTAGCGGGGGGATATAAAGAGACCCAGTACTTC	CASSEGLAGGYKETQYF	TRBD2	TRBV5-1	TRBJ2-5	.
TGTGCCAGCAGCGAGGGGACTAGCGGGGGATTCCAAGAGACCCAGTACTTC	CASSEGTSGGFQETQYF	TRBD2	TRBV9	TRBJ2-5	.
TGTGCCAGCTCACCACCGTCAGCGATCGACAATGAGCAGTTCTTC	CASSPPSAIDNEQFF	.	TRBV18	TRBJ2-1	few
TGTGCCAGCCGGAGGGGGGGCAAAACAGATACGCAGTATTTT	CASRRGGKTDTQYF	.	TRBV19	TRBJ2-3	.
TGTGCCAGTAGTATAAGTCAACATAACTATGGCTACACCTTC	CASSISQHNYGYTF	.	TRBV19	TRBJ1-2	.
TGTGCCAGTAGTATGATCTTCGGTCGGGTGCTCGCGCAGTATTTT	CASSMIFGRVLAQYF	.	TRBV19	TRBJ2-3	.
TGTGCCAGCACCCAGAACTCCTACGAGCAGTACTTC	CASTQNSYEQYF	.	TRBV6-1	TRBJ2-7	.
TGTGCCAGCAGCTTCAAGACAGGGGAAACACCCCTCCACTTT	CASSFKTGETPLHF	TRBD1	TRBV11-2	TRBJ1-6	.
TGTGCCAGCAGTCGACAGGTTACTAATGAAAAACTGTTTTTT	CASSRQVTNEKLFF	.	TRBV7-2	TRBJ1-4	.
TGTGCCAGCAGTAACAGGGGATTGGGACTAGCGGGGACCTACGAGCAGTACTTC	CASSNRGLGLAGTYEQYF	TRBD2	TRBV28	TRBJ2-7	few
TGTGCCAGCAGCTTCGGGGGGCAAGGCAATCAGCCCCAGCATTTT	CASSFGGQGNQPQHF	.	TRBV5-4	TRBJ1-5	.
TGTGCCAGCAGTGACTTGGGACTAGGGTTCACCGGGGAGCTGTTTTTT	CASSDLGLGFTGELFF	TRBD2	TRBV6-4	TRBJ2-2	.
TGCAGCGTTGTCTACGTTCGGCGGAGACAGGGACAGGATCCTGGAAACGAGCAGTACTTC	CSVVYVRRRQGQDPGNEQYF	TRBD1	TRBV29-1	TRBJ2-7	few
TGTGCCTGGAGTCACAGGGGGAACACTGAAGCTTTCTTT	CAWSHRGNTEAFF	TRBD1	TRBV30	TRBJ1-1	.
TGTGCCAGCAGTGAGGGGGCACGGTTCAATGAAAAACTGTTTTTT	CASSEGARFNEKLFF	.	TRBV6-1	TRBJ1-4	.
TGTGCCAGCAGCTTAGAAGGAGGCAAGAACTTC	CASSLEGGKNF	.	TRBV7-9	TRBJ2-7	few
TGTGCCAGCAGCTTAGTATTGGTGCAGGGGGGACGGGGCTACACCTTC	CASSLVLVQGGRGYTF	TRBD1	TRBV7-2	TRBJ1-2	once
TGCGCCAGCAGCTCCACCCCTCAATCAGGCACCTACAATGAGCAGTTCTTC	CASSSTPQSGTYNEQFF	.	TRBV5-1	TRBJ2-1	.